This T cell receptor (beta chain) derives from a study of T cell repertoires in cytomegalovirus infection. Overall study context: Indications came from public TCR beta signatures; they pointed to CMV infection and to a matching HLA type. Study-wide findings and caveats: The ex vivo response was dominated by HLA-C-restricted CMV-specific TCR beta clonotypes. Using cumulative public TCR beta family frequency, the authors identified those who carried CMV together with the relevant HLA.

From the reads, TCRdb called clonotypes with MiXCR, one entry per CDR3 protein. The repertoire includes hundreds of thousands of distinct CDR3 sequences, roughly 46% of them detected once, and just under 45% sits in the top ten. The CDR3 is 14 residues long. Germline V gene lookup returns CDR1 SGHTA and CDR2 FQGNSA. V dropped 4 bases and J dropped 2 bases, with 10 bases sitting between them. The sample holds a few counts of this clonotype. No antigen is known for it. V usage is TRBV7-2 and J usage is TRBJ2-3; tentatively, D is TRBD1 (6 bases). This receptor was obtained from a human donor in good health (CMV status not recorded). Some clones in this sample may be carry-over from other donors' samples. This specimen was cultured PBMCs, taken from culture after CMV antigen stimulation. CDR3 sequence (DNA): TGTGCCAGCAGCTGGGGGCTAAACACAGATACGCAGTATTTT. Translated, it gives CASSWGLNTDTQYF.